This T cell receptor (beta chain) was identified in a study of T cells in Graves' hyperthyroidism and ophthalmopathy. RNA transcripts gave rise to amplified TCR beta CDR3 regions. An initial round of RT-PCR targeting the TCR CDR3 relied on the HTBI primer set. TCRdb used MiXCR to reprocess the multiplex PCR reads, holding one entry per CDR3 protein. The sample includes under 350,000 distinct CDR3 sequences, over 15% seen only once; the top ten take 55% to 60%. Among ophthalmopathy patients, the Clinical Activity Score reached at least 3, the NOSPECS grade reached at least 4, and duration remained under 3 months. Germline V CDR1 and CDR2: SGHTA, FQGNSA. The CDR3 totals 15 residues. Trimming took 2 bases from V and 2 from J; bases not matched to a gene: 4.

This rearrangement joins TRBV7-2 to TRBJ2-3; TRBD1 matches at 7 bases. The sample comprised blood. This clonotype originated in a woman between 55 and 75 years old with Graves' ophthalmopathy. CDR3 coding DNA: TGTGCCAGCAGCTTATGGGACAGATTCACAGATACGCAGTATTTT. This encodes CASSLWDRFTDTQYF.